The rows below give T cell receptor beta chains drawn from one sample of a study of shared clonotypes between healthy human individuals. Libraries were prepared by immunoSEQ multiplex PCR; TCRdb keeps only in-frame clonotypes and omits some of them. The data show about 110,000 clones, about 63% seen once. The sample taken for sequencing was memory CD8+ T cells sorted from blood. The receptors derive from a woman in her 30s in good health. Each CDR3 is given without its conserved first and last residue. The D gene is left open where the match is weak. Size is omitted from some rows. Given values are once, few, many or a class for expanded clones.

TRBV27	few	TRBJ2-7	.	ARPRGHYYEQY
TRBV29-1	.	TRBJ2-7	.	SVGHHNPYEQY
TRBV25-1	.	TRBJ2-7	.	ASSDIKAGVDSSYEQY
TRBV5-1	many	TRBJ2-7	.	ASSLVSGYEQY
TRBV4-2	.	TRBJ1-2	TRBD1	ASSQDTRGDYGYT
TRBV6-1	.	TRBJ1-4	.	ASAEGGQPEKLF
TRBV5-1	.	TRBJ2-1	.	ASSLGLASYNEQF
TRBV5-4	.	TRBJ2-1	.	ASSSGTGGSPYNEQF
TRBV2	.	TRBJ1-1	.	ASSEGGHANTEAF
TRBV18	few	TRBJ2-2	.	ASSHRDSANTGELF
TRBV7-9	.	TRBJ2-7	.	ASSRAYLYEQY
TRBV28	few	TRBJ2-7	.	ASRFPTGSKQY
TRBV11-2	.	TRBJ2-3	TRBD1	ASSLAGGASTDTQY
TRBV5-1	.	TRBJ2-7	TRBD1	ASSDRTGSSYEQY
TRBV11-2	.	TRBJ2-7	.	ASSTWDRTYEQY
TRBV9	.	TRBJ1-1	.	ASSVSPDMNTEAF
TRBV25-1	many	TRBJ2-5	.	ASSESGGETQY
TRBV27	.	TRBJ2-7	.	ASSLWGGSYEQY
TRBV4-1	.	TRBJ1-4	.	ASSQDRGGAEKLF
TRBV28	.	TRBJ2-3	TRBD2	ASSLGGGWTDTQY
TRBV5-1	few	TRBJ2-3	TRBD1	ASSSTGGWLTDTQY
TRBV7-6	.	TRBJ2-7	TRBD2	ASSSAGEGYEQY
TRBV28	.	TRBJ2-7	.	ASSLMWYEQY
TRBV5-1	.	TRBJ2-3	.	ASSLVGADTQY
TRBV7-9	.	TRBJ2-7	.	ASSPKGGRSSYEQY
TRBV7-6	.	TRBJ2-1	.	ASSAGDFSSYNEQF
TRBV5-4	few	TRBJ2-7	.	ASSQTMGTGNYEQY
TRBV5-8	.	TRBJ1-2	.	ASSLEVGPYGYT
TRBV4-1	.	TRBJ1-1	.	ASSQDGSTSTEAF
TRBV5-5	few	TRBJ2-7	.	ASSWTHGSYEQY
TRBV29-1	many	TRBJ1-4	TRBD1	SAGTGDFGKLF
TRBV2	.	TRBJ2-4	.	ASSYDRSTKNIQY
TRBV4-1	.	TRBJ2-7	.	ASREWGRNEQY
TRBV28	many	TRBJ2-7	TRBD2	ASTPGLEASEQY
TRBV14	.	TRBJ1-1	.	ASSQDTLPDMWNTEAF
TRBV5-1	.	TRBJ2-1	TRBD2	ASSLVWEGRIRNEQF
TRBV9	.	TRBJ2-1	TRBD2	ASSVDLADNEQF
TRBV5-1	.	TRBJ2-7	TRBD1	ASSYDLKSPGQGLRSTEQY
TRBV28	.	TRBJ1-4	TRBD1	ASSWTGYNEKLF
TRBV10-1	.	TRBJ2-1	.	ASSQTVGEQF
TRBV7-2	few	TRBJ2-3	.	ASSLDPGLNTDTQY
TRBV29-1	.	TRBJ1-1	.	SVDSQGMDTEAF
TRBV6-4	.	TRBJ2-3	.	ASSDSITGTDTQY
TRBV13	few	TRBJ2-7	TRBD1	ASSPQGARNEQY
TRBV6-1	.	TRBJ2-5	.	ASSAPGYGETQY
TRBV7-8	once	TRBJ1-3	.	ASSPSGNTGNTIY
TRBV6-1	.	TRBJ2-7	TRBD2	ASSVSGTGYEQY
TRBV6-4	few	TRBJ2-3	TRBD2	ASSATSGGGDTQY
TRBV21-1	.	TRBJ1-5	.	ASSKGQGRNSNQPQH
TRBV9	.	TRBJ2-1	TRBD1	ASSVRTGGAGNEQF
TRBV28	.	TRBJ1-3	.	ASTAGVNSGNTIY
TRBV5-1	.	TRBJ2-1	.	ASSLALEGNNEQF
TRBV28	.	TRBJ2-7	.	ASRPVNSYEQY
TRBV6-6	.	TRBJ1-2	.	ASSYGTPTNYGYT
TRBV28	many	TRBJ2-7	TRBD1	ASSARIRTGDYEQY
TRBV7-8	once	TRBJ2-3	.	ASRAPGTEAISTDTQY
TRBV7-9	.	TRBJ2-7	.	ASSLAVGQSYEQY
TRBV7-9	.	TRBJ2-3	.	ASSSGVAPTDTQY
TRBV29-1	.	TRBJ2-4	TRBD2	SVEGWTSGTLLAKNIQY
TRBV6-6	once	TRBJ2-7	.	ASSFSSTHYEQY